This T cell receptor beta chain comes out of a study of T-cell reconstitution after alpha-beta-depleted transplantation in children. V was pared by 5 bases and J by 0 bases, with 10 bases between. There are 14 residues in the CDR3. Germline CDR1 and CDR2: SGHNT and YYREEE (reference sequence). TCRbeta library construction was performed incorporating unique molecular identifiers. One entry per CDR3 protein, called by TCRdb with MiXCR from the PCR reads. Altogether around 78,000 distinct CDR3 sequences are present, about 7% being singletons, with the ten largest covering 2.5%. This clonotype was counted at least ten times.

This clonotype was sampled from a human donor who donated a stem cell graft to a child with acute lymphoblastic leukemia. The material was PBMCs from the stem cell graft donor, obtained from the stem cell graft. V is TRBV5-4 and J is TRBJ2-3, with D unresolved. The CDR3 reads CASRPATSTDTQYF. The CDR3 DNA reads TGTGCCAGCAGACCAGCCACGAGCACAGATACGCAGTATTTT.